This T cell receptor (beta chain) appears in the sequencing data of a study of molecular identifiers for immune sequencing clone quantification. For bulk TCR libraries, previously described methods and listed TCR primers were used. One entry per CDR3 protein results from TCRdb running MiXCR on the PCR reads. This repertoire shows roughly 300,000 distinct CDR3 sequences, about a quarter found once; its top ten account for around 0.74%. As for this clonotype: A junction end diverges from the germline sequence, so it may reflect a read error.

This CDR3 spans 16 amino acids. The V gene's germline CDR1 is MNHEY and CDR2 SVGEGT. This chain uses TRBV6-2 or TRBV6-3 with TRBJ1-2, with D possibly matching TRBD1 (6 bases). Specimen: naive CD8+ T cells from blood, with Jurkat cell RNA spiked in. Noted subset: FACS-sorted CD8+CD4-CCR7+CD45RA+ naive T cells. The receptor's source is a human donor in good health. Some libraries in this study had Jurkat cell RNA spiked in. CDR3 residues: CASSCAWGQGLIGCTF. The CDR3 coding sequence is TGTGCCAGCAGTTGCGCCTGGGGGCAGGGTCTGATCGGCTGCACCTTC.